Sequencing of this T cell receptor (beta chain) was carried out in a study of control samples from healthy donors and cancer patients. The data were produced by immunoSEQ multiplex PCR, yet TCRdb's version contains in-frame clones alone and is incomplete. The sample lists approximately 90,000 clones; roughly 84% were seen once. Germline V gene sequence: CDR1 SGHDT, CDR2 YYEEEE. The CDR3 spans 15 residues. The V and J ends lost 1 base and 6 bases respectively, with 11 bases between them. The chain uses TRBV5-6 and TRBJ1-6; D is undetermined. Sequencing was performed on blood. This TCR was sampled from a woman aged 40 to 50 in good health. DNA of the CDR3: TGTGCCAGCAGCTTGTTCCAGGTCGGTAATTCACCCCTCCACTTT. Translating it yields CASSLFQVGNSPLHF.